The entry below describes one T cell receptor beta chain. TCRdb's table, derived via immunoSEQ multiplex PCR, lists solely in-frame clones and lacks some. The sample holds about 2 million clones, 85% to 95% seen once. This entry belongs to a study of shared clonotypes between healthy human individuals. V gave up 2 bases and J gave up 4 bases, with 12 bases separating them. The CDR3 contains 14 residues. Germline assignment: CDR1 WNHNN and CDR2 SYGVQD (reference sequence). CD45RO negativity and positive selection for CCR7 defined naive CD8 cells, a population that excluded terminally differentiated effector memory CD45RA+ cells.

The material sequenced was naive CD8+ T cells sorted from blood. The sequence derives from a man between 18 and 35 years old in good health. This chain connects TRBV10-1 to TRBJ2-7; D unclear. The CDR3 sequence is CASSEEPGAYEQYF. The CDR3, as DNA: TGCGCCAGCAGTGAGGAGCCCGGAGCATACGAGCAGTACTTC.